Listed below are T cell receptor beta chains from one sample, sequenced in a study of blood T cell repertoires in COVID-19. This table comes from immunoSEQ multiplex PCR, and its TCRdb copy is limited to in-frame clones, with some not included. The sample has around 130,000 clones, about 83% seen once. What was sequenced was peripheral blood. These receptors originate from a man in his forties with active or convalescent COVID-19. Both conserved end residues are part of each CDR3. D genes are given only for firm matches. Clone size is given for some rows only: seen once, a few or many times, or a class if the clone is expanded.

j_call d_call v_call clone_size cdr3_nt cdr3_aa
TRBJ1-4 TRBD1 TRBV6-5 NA TGTGCCAGCTCCAGGACAGGAACTAATGAAAAACTGTTTTTT CASSRTGTNEKLFF
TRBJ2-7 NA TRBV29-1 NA TGCAGCGTCCGCGGGACAGACGAGCAGTACTTC CSVRGTDEQYF
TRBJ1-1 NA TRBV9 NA TGTGCCAGCAGCGTAGCTCCCTTGAACACTGAAGCTTTCTTT CASSVAPLNTEAFF
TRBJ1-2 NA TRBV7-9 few TGTGCCAGCAGCTTAACAGGACCTCAGGAATATGGCTACACCTTC CASSLTGPQEYGYTF
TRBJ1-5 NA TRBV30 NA TGTGCCTGGAGTGTGGGAACAGGCCTGAATCAGCCCCAGCATTTT CAWSVGTGLNQPQHF
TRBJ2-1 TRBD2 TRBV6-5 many TGTGCCAGCAGTTACGGCAGCGGGGGTTACAATGAGCAGTTCTTC CASSYGSGGYNEQFF
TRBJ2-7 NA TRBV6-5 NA TGTGCCAGCAGCTTGGGGCACTACGAGCAGTACTTC CASSLGHYEQYF
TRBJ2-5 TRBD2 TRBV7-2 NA TGTGCCAGCAGCTCCCAGCGGGGAGGGGAGACCCAGTACTTC CASSSQRGGETQYF
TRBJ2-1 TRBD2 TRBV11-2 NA TGTGCCAGCAGCTTACAACGGCGGGGGAACAATGAGCAGTTCTTC CASSLQRRGNNEQFF
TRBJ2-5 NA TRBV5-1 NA TGCGCCAGCAGCCACGGACTTGGAGAGACCCAGTACTTC CASSHGLGETQYF
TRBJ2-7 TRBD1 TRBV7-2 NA TGTGCCAGCAGCTTCGGGGGGACAGGGACCTACGAGCAGTACTTC CASSFGGTGTYEQYF
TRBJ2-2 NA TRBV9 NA TGTGCCAGCAGCGTAGGTAGTGTGAACACCGGGGAGCTGTTTTTT CASSVGSVNTGELFF
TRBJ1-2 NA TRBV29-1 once TGCAGCGTTGAAAGAGAGGACAGCTATGGCTACACCTTC CSVEREDSYGYTF
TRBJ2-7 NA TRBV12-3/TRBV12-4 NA TGTGCCAGCAGTTCGGGAACTACGCAGCAGTACTTC CASSSGTTQQYF
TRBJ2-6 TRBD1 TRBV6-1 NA TGTGCCAGCAGTGGGGGACAGCTCGGCTCTGGGGCCAACGTCCTGACTTTC CASSGGQLGSGANVLTF
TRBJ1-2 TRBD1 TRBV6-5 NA TGTGCCAGCAGTTACAAACAGGGGAACTATGGCTACACCTTC CASSYKQGNYGYTF
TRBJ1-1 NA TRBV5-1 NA TGCGCCAGTTACGGGACAAGGAACACTGAAGCTTTCTTT CASYGTRNTEAFF
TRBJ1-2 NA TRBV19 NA TGTGCCAGTAGTATTGAGGGACTCTATGGCTACACCTTC CASSIEGLYGYTF
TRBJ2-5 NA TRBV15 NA TGTGCCACCAGCAGAGATTCAGGGGGGGAGACCCAGTACTTC CATSRDSGGETQYF
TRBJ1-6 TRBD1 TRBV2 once TGTGCCAGCACCCCGGGACAGGGGGGGATAAAGTATAATTCACCCCTCCACTTT CASTPGQGGIKYNSPLHF
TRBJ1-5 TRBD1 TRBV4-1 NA TGCGCCAGCAGCAAGGGCGAGGGGGCTGCTCAGCCCCAGCATTTT CASSKGEGAAQPQHF
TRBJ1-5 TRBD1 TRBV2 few TGTGCCACCGGAGGGGGCTATAATCAGCCCCAGCATTTT CATGGGYNQPQHF
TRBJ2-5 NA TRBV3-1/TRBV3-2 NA TGTGCCAGCAGCCTCCGCGGCGGTGGCCCGGAGACCCAGTACTTC CASSLRGGGPETQYF
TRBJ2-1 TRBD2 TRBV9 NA TGTGCCAGCACTATCAAACTAGCGGGGGTTCCCAATGAGCAGTTCTTC CASTIKLAGVPNEQFF
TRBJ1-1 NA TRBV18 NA TGTGCCAGCTCACCTAAGGAGGGGGCTTTCTTT CASSPKEGAFF
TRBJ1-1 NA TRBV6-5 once TGTGCCAGCAGTTACTCGCTGAGGAACACTGAAGCTTTCTTT CASSYSLRNTEAFF
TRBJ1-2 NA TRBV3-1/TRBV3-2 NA TGTGCCAGCAGTCCGGTGAGTGATTATGGCTACACCTTC CASSPVSDYGYTF
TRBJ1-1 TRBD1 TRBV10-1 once TGCGCCAGCAGTGGGACAGGGGACACTGAAGCTTTCTTT CASSGTGDTEAFF
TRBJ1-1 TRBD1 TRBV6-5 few TGTGCCAGCAGGTCGACAGGGAGGACTGAAGCTTTCTTT CASRSTGRTEAFF
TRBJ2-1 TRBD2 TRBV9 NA TGTGCCAGCAGCCTTCGACTAGCGGGGGGCAATGAGCAGTTCTTC CASSLRLAGGNEQFF
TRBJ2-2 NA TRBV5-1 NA TGCGCCAGCAGCTTTCAAGGGGACACCGGGGAGCTGTTTTTT CASSFQGDTGELFF
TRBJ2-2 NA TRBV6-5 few TGTGCCAGCAGTTACAAGGGGGTTAGGACCGGGGAGCTGTTTTTT CASSYKGVRTGELFF
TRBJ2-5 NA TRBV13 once TGTGCCAGCAGCTTAAAGGGACATCAAGAGACCCAGTACTTC CASSLKGHQETQYF
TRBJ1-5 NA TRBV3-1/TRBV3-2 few TGTGCCAGCAGCGCCGCGGGACAGCCCCAGCATTTT CASSAAGQPQHF
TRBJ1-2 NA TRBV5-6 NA TGTGCCAGCAGCTTGGGCGACAACAACTATGGCTACACCTTC CASSLGDNNYGYTF
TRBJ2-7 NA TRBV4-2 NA TGTGCCAGCAGCCAAGATATGCAGGGGCGGGACGAGCAGTACTTC CASSQDMQGRDEQYF
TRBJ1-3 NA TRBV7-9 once TGTGCCAGCAGCTTAGAGGCGGCGTCAAACACCATATATTTT CASSLEAASNTIYF
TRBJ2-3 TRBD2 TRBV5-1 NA TGCGCCAGCGGGCCTAGCGGGGGGGCCGGTACGCAGTATTTT CASGPSGGAGTQYF
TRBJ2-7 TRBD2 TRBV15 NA TGTGCCACCAGCAGAGGCGGGACTAGCGGGGGCGATCGCTACGAGCAGTACTTC CATSRGGTSGGDRYEQYF
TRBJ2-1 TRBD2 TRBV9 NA TGTGCCAGCAGCCCGACGGTCAGCGGGGGGTCCTACAATGAGCAGTTCTTC CASSPTVSGGSYNEQFF
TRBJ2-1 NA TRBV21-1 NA TGTGCCAGCAGCAAAGGAGGAGCGGGGCCTACCAATGAGCAGTTCTTC CASSKGGAGPTNEQFF
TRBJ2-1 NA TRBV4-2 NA TGTGCCAGCAGCCCGCAAGGGGTTAGCTCCTACAATGAGCAGTTCTTC CASSPQGVSSYNEQFF
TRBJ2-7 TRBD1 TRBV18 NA TGTGCCAGCTCACCCAGACAGGGGGGGGCCTACGAGCAGTACTTC CASSPRQGGAYEQYF
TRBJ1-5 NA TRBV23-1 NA TGCGCCAGCAACCGGTTGGACAAACCAGGACATCAGCCCCAGCATTTT CASNRLDKPGHQPQHF
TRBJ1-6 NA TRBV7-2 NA TGTGCCAGCAGCTCCCCAGGACAGAGCCCATTCACCCTCCACTTT CASSSPGQSPFTLHF
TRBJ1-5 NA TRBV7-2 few TGTGCCAGCAGCCAACGGTGGGGAGTTAGCAATCAGCCCCAGCATTTT CASSQRWGVSNQPQHF
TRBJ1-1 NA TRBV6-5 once TGTGCCAGCATGGGAGCCACTGAAGCTTTCTTT CASMGATEAFF
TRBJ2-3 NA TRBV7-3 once TGTGCCAGCAGCTTAGACAGAAGCACAGATACGCAGTATTTT CASSLDRSTDTQYF
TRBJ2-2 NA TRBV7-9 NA TGTGCCAGCAGCTTAGCCTTGGGGCAGTACACCGGGGAGCTGTTTTTT CASSLALGQYTGELFF
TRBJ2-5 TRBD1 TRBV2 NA TGTGCCAGCAGTGAAGCGGGCAGGGGGCTTGAGACCCAGTACTTC CASSEAGRGLETQYF
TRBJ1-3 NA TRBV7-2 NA TGTGCCACTAGGGCACAGGGAGGGGGAAACACCATATATTTT CATRAQGGGNTIYF
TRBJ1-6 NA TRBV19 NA TGTGCCAGTAGTGCCACAGGGTCCCCCAGCTCCTATAATTCACCCCTCCACTTT CASSATGSPSSYNSPLHF
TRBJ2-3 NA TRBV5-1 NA TGCGCCAGCAGCTTCCCATCAGATACGCAGTATTTT CASSFPSDTQYF